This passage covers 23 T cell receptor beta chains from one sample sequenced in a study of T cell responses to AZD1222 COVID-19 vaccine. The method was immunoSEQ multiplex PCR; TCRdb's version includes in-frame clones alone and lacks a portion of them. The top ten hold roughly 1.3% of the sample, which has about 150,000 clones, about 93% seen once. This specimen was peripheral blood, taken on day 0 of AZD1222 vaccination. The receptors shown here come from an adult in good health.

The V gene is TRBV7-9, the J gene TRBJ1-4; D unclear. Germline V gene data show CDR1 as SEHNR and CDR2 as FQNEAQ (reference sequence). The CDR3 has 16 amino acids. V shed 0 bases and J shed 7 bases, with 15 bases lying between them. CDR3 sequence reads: CASSLASSGISEKLFF. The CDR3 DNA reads TGTGCCAGCAGCTTAGCCTCTTCCGGAATAAGTGAAAAACTGTTTTTT.

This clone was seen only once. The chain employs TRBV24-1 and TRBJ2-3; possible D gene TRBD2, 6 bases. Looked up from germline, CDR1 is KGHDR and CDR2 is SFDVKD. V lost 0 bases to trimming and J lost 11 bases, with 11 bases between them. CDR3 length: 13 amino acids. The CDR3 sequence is CATSDLRVRGQYF. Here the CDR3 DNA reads TGTGCCACCAGTGATTTGCGGGTGCGGGGGCAGTATTTT.

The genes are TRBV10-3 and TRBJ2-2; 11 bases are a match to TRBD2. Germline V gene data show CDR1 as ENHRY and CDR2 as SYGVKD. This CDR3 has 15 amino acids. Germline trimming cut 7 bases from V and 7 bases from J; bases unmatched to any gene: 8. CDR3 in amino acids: CAINIAGGPVGELFF. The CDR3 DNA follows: TGTGCCATCAATATAGCGGGAGGGCCCGTCGGGGAGCTGTTTTTT.

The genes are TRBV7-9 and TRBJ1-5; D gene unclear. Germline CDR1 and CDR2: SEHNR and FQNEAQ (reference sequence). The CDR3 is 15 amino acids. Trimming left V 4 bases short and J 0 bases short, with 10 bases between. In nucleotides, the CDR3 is TGTGCCAGCAGCTCACAGACCAATAGCAATCAGCCCCAGCATTTT. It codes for CASSSQTNSNQPQHF.

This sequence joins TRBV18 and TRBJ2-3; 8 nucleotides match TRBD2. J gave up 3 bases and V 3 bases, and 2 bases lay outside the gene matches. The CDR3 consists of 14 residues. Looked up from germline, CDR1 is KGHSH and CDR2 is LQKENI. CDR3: CASSPIAGTDTQYF. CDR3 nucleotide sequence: TGTGCCAGCTCACCTATAGCGGGAACAGATACGCAGTATTTT.

This CDR3 reads CASSSGTGGYGYTF. The CDR3 DNA is TGTGCCAGCAGCTCCGGGACAGGGGGCTATGGCTACACCTTC. The chain combines TRBV7-2 with TRBJ1-2, with 11 nucleotides matching TRBD1. Germline CDR1 SGHTA, CDR2 FQGNSA. The V gene end was trimmed by 4 bases and the J gene end by 4 bases; junction bases not matched to a gene: 2. The CDR3 spans 14 residues. Full variable domain (outside the CDR3, taken from reference TRBV7-2 and TRBJ1-2): GAGVSQSPSNKVTEKGKDVELRCDPISGHTALYWYRQSLGQGLEFLIYFQGNSAPDKSGLPSDRFSAERTGGSVSTLTIQRTQQEDSAVYLCASSSGTGGYGYTFGSGTRLTVV.

The CDR3 spells CASSKRCLRDRGRRETQYF. The CDR3 coding sequence is TGTGCCAGCAGCAAACGCTGCCTCCGGGACAGGGGGCGTCGGGAGACCCAGTACTTC. This sequence joins TRBV21-1 and TRBJ2-5; TRBD1, the table's D call, lacks a check against the DNA. TRBV21-1 is listed as a pseudogene. The CDR3 is 19 residues long.

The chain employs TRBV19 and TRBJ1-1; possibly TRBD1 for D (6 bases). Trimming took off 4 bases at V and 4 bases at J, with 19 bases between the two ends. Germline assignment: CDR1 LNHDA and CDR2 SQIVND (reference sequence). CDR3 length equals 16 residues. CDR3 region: CASSRPPTGKGTEAFF. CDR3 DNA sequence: TGTGCCAGTAGTAGACCCCCGACAGGCAAGGGCACTGAAGCTTTCTTT.

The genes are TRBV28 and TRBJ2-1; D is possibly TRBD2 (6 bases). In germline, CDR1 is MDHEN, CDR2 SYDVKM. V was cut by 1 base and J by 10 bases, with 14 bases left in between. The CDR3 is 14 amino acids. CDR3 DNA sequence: TGTGCCAGCAGTTTATTCGGGGGTGGGGGAGAGCAGTTCTTC. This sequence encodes CASSLFGGGGEQFF.

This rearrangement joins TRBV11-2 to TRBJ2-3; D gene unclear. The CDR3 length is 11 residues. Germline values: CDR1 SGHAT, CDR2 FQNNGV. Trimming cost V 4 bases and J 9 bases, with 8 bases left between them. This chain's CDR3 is CASSSGGTQYF. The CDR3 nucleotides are TGTGCCAGCAGCTCAGGTGGGACGCAGTATTTT.

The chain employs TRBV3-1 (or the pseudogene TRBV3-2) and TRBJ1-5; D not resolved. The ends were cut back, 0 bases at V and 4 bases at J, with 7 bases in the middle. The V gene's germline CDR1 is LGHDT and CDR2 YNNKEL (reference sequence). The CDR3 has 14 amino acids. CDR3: CASSQEGYNQPQHF. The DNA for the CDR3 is TGTGCCAGCAGCCAAGAGGGCTATAATCAGCCCCAGCATTTT.

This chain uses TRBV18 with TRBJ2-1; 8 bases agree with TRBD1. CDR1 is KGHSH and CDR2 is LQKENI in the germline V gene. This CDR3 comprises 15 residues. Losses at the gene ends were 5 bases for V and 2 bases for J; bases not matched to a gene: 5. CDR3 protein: CASSKDRVAYNEQFF. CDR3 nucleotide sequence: TGTGCCAGCTCAAAGGACAGGGTAGCCTACAATGAGCAGTTCTTC.

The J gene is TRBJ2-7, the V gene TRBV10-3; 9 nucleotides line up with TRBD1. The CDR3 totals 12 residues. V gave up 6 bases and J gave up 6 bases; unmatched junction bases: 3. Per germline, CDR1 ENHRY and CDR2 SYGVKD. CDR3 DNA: TGTGCCATCAGGGGACAGGGAGGCGAGCAGTACGTC. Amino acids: CAIRGQGGEQYV.

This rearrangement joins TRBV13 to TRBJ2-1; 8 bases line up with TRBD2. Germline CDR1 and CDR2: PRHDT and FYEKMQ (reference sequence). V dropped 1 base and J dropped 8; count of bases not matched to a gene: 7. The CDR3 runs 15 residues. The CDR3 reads CASSLDGTRSDEQFF. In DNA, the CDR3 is TGTGCCAGCAGCTTAGACGGGACTAGGTCCGATGAGCAGTTCTTC. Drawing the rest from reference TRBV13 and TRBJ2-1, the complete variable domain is AAGVIQSPRHLIKEKRETATLKCYPIPRHDTVYWYQQGPGQDPQFLISFYEKMQSDKGSIPDRFSAQQFSDYHSELNMSSLELGDSALYFCASSLDGTRSDEQFFGPGTRLTVL.

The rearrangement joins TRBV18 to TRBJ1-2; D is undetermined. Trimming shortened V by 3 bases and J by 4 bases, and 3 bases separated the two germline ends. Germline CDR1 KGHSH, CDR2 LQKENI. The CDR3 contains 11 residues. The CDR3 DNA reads TGTGCCAGCTCACCCCTCTATGGCTACACCTTC. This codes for CASSPLYGYTF. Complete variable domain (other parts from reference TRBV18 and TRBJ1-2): NAGVMQNPRHLVRRRGQEARLRCSPMKGHSHVYWYRQLPEEGLKFMVYLQKENIIDESGMPKERFSAEFPKEGPSILRIQQVVRGDSAAYFCASSPLYGYTFGSGTRLTVV.

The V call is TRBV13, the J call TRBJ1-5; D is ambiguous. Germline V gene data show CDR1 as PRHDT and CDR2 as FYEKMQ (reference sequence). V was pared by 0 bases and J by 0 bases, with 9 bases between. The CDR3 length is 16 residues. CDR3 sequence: CASSLGGPYSNQPQHF. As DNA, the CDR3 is TGTGCCAGCAGCTTAGGTGGGCCTTATAGCAATCAGCCCCAGCATTTT.

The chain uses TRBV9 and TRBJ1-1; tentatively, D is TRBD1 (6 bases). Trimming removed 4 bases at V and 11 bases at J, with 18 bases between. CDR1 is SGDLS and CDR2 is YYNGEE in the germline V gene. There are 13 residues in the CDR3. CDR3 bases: TGTGCCAGCAGCCCCACCGGGGGCCAAGACGCTTTCTTT. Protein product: CASSPTGGQDAFF.

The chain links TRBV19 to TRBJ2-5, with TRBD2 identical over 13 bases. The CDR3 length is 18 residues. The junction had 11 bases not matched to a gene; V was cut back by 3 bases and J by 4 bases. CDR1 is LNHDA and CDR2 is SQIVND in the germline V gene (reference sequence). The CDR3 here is CASSIRLAGGSYPETQYF. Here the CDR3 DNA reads TGTGCCAGTAGTATCCGACTAGCGGGGGGTTCTTACCCAGAGACCCAGTACTTC.

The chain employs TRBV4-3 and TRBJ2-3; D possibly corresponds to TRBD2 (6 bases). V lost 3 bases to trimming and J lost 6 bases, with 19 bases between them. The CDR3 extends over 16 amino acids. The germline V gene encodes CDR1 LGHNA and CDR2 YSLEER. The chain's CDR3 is CASSQYYGRDVDTQYF. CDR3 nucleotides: TGCGCCAGCAGCCAGTATTATGGGCGGGATGTGGATACGCAGTATTTT.

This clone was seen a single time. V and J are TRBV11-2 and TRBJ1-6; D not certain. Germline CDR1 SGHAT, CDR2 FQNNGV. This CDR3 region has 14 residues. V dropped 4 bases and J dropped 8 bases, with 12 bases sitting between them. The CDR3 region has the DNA TGTGCCAGCAGCTCTCCAGCGCCCTATTCACCCCTCCACTTT. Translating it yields CASSSPAPYSPLHF. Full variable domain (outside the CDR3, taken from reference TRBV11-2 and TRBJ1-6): EAGVAQSPRYKIIEKRQSVAFWCNPISGHATLYWYQQILGQGPKLLIQFQNNGVVDDSQLPKDRFSAERLKGVDSTLKIQPAKLEDSAVYLCASSSPAPYSPLHFGNGTRLTVT.

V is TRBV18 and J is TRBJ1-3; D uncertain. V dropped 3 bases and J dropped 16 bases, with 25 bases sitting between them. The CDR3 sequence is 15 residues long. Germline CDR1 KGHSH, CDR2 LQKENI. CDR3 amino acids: CASSPNPPPGITLYF. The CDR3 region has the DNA TGTGCCAGCTCACCTAACCCACCCCCCGGGATTACCTTGTATTTT. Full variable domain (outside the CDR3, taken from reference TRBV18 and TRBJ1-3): NAGVMQNPRHLVRRRGQEARLRCSPMKGHSHVYWYRQLPEEGLKFMVYLQKENIIDESGMPKERFSAEFPKEGPSILRIQQVVRGDSAAYFCASSPNPPPGITLYFGEGSWLTVV.

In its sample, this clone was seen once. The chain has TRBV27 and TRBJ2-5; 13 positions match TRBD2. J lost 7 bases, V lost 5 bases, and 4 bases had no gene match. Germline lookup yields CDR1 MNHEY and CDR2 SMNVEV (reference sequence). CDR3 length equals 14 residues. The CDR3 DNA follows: TGTGCCAGCAGTCTTCGACTAGCGGGAGGGACCCAGTACTTC. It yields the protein CASSLRLAGGTQYF.

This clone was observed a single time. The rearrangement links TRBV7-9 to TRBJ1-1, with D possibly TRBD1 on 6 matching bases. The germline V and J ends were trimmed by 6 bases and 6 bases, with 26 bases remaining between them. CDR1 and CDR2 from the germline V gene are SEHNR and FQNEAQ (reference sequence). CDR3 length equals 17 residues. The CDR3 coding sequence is TGTGCCAGCAGTCCTTACAAAGGGCACAGGGATGGATCTGAAGCTTTCTTT. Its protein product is CASSPYKGHRDGSEAFF.